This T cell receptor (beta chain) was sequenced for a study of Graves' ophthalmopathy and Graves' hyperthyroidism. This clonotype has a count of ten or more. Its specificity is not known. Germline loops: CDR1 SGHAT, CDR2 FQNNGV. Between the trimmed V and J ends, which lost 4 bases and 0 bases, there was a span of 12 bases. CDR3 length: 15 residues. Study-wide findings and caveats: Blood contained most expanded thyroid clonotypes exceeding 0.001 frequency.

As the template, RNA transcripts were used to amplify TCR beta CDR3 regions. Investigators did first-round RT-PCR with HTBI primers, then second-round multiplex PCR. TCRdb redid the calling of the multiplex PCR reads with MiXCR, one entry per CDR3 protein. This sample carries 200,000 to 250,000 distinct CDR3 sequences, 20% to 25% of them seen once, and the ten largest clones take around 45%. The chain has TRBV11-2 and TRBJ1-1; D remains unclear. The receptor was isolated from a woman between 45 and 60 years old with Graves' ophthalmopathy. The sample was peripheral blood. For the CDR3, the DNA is TGTGCCAGCAGCTCCGATGCCGGCCTGAACACTGAAGCTTTCTTT. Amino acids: CASSSDAGLNTEAFF.